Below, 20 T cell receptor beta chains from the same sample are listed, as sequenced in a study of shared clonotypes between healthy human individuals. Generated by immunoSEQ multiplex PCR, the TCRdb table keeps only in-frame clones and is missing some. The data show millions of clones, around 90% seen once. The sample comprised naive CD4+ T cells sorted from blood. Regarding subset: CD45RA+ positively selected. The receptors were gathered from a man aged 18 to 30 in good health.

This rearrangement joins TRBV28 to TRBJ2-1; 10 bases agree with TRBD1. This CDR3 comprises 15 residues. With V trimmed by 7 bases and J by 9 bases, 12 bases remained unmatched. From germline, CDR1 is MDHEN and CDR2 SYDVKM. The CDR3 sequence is CASTTRQGARAEQFF. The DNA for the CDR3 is TGTGCCAGCACTACCAGACAGGGGGCGCGGGCTGAGCAGTTCTTC. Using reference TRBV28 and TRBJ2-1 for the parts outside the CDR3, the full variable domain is DVKVTQSSRYLVKRTGEKVFLECVQDMDHENMFWYRQDPGLGLRLIYFSYDVKMKEKGDIPEGYSVSREKKERFSLILESASTNQTSMYLCASTTRQGARAEQFFGPGTRLTVL.

CDR3 protein: CASRRGDVPTEAFF. DNA of the CDR3: TGTGCCAGCAGGCGGGGGGACGTCCCCACTGAAGCTTTCTTT. The J gene is TRBJ1-1, the V gene TRBV5-4; D is perhaps TRBD1 (5 bases). Germline-derived CDR1 and CDR2 are SGHNT and YYREEE (reference sequence). V shed 5 bases and J shed 4 bases, with 15 bases lying between them. This CDR3 is 14 amino acids long.

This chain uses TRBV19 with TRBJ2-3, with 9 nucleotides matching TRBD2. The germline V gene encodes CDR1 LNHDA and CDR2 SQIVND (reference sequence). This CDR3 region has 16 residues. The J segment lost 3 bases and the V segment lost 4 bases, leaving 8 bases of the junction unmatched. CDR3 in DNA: TGTGCCAGTAGTACGCCCTTAGGACTAGCGACAGATACGCAGTATTTT. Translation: CASSTPLGLATDTQYF.

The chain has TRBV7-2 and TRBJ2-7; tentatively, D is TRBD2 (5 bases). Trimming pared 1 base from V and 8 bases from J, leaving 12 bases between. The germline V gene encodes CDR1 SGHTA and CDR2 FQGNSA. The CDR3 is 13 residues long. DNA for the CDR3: TGTGCCAGCAGCTTAGACGAGCCGGGAAAGCAGTACTTC. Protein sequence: CASSLDEPGKQYF.

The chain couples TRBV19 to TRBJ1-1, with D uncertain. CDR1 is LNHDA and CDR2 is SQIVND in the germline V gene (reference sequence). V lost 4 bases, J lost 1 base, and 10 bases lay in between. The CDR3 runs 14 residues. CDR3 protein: CASSKAFANTEAFF. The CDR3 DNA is TGTGCCAGTAGTAAGGCCTTTGCGAACACTGAAGCTTTCTTT.

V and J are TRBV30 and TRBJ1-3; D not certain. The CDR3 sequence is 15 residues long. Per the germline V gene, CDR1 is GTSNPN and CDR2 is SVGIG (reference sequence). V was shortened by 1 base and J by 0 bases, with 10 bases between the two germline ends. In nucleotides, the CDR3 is TGTGCCTGGAGTGCTAATTCCGGCTCTGGAAACACCATATATTTT. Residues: CAWSANSGSGNTIYF.

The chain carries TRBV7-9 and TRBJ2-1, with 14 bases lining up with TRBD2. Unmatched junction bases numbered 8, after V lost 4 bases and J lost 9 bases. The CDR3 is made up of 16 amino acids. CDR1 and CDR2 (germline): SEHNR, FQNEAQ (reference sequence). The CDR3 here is CASSSWTSGGRSEQFF. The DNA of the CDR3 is TGTGCCAGCAGCTCTTGGACTAGCGGGGGGAGGAGTGAGCAGTTCTTC.

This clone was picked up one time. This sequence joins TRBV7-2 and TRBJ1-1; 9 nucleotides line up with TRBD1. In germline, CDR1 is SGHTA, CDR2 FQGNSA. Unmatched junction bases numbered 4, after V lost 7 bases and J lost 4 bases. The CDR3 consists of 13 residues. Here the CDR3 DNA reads TGTGCCAGCAAGGGACAGGGCGGCACTGAAGCTTTCTTT. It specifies CASKGQGGTEAFF.

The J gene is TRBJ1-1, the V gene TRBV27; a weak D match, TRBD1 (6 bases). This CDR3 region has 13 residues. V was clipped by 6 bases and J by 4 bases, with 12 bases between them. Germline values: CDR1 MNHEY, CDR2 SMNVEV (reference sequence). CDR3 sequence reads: CASRDRGGTEAFF. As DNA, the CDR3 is TGTGCCAGCAGGGATAGGGGGGGCACTGAAGCTTTCTTT.

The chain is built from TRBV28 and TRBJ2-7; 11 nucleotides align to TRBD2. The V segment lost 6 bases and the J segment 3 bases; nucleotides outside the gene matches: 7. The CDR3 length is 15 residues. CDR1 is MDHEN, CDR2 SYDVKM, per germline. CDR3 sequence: CASSPRGTSGYEQYF. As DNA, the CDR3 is TGTGCCAGCAGCCCACGGGGGACTAGCGGCTACGAGCAGTACTTC.

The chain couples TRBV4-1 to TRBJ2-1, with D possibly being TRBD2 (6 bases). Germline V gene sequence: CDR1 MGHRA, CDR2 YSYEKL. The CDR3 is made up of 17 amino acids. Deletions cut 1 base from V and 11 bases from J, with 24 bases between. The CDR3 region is CASSQVRGTRNVLKQFF. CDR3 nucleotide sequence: TGCGCCAGCAGCCAAGTGCGAGGGACTCGGAATGTTCTGAAGCAGTTCTTC.

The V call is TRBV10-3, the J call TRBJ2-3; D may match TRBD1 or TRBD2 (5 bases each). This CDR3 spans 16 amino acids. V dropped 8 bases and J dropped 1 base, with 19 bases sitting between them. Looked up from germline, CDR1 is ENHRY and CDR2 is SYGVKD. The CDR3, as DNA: TGTGCCATCTCTGAGGGAAGTGGGGGACGCACAGATACGCAGTATTTT. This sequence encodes CAISEGSGGRTDTQYF.

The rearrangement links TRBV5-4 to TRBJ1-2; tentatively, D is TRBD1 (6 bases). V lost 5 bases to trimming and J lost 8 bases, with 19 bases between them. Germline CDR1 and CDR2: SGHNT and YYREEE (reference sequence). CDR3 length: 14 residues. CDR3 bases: TGTGCCAGCAGTTTAACAGGGTTCCCATTAGGCTACACCTTC. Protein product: CASSLTGFPLGYTF.

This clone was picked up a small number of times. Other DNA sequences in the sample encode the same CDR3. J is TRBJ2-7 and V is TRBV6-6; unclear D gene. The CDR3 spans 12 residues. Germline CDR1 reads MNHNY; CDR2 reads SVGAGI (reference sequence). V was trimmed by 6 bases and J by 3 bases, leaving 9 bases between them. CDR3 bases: TGTGCCAGCAGCACACCGCTCTACGAGCAGTACTTC. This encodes CASSTPLYEQYF.

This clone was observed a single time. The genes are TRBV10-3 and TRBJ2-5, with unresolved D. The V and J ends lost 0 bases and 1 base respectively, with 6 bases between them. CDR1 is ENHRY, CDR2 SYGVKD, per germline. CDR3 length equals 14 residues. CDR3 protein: CAISESNVQETQYF. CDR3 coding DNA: TGTGCCATCAGTGAGTCTAACGTCCAAGAGACCCAGTACTTC.

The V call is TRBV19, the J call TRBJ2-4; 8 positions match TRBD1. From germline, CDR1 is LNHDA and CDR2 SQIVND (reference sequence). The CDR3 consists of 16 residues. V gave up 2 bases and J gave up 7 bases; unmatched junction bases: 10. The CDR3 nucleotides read TGTGCCAGTAGTATAAAAGACAGGGGTTTTGGTAACATTCAGTACTTC. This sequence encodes CASSIKDRGFGNIQYF.

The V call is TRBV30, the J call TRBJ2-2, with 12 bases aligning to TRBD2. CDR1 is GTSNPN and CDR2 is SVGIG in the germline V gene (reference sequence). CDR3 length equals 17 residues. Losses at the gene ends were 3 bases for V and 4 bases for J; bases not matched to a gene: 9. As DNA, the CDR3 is TGTGCCTGGAGGAGGACTAGCGGGACCAGTAGCACCGGGGAGCTGTTTTTT. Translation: CAWRRTSGTSSTGELFF.

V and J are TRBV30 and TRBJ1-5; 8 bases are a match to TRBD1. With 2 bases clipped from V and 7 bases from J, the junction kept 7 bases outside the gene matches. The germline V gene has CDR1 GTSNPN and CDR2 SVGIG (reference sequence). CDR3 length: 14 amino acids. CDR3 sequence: CAWSQGQGGQPQHF. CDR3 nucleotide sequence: TGTGCCTGGAGTCAAGGACAGGGTGGGCAGCCCCAGCATTTT.

CDR3 nucleotide sequence: TGTGCCAGCAGCTGGGGGGACGGTCCCCCGACCCAGTACTTC. This translates into CASSWGDGPPTQYF. The genes are TRBV5-6 and TRBJ2-5; D is perhaps TRBD2 (6 bases). Looked up from germline, CDR1 is SGHDT and CDR2 is YYEEEE. CDR3 size: 14 residues. V lost 3 bases and J 7 bases, leaving 16 bases between the germline ends.

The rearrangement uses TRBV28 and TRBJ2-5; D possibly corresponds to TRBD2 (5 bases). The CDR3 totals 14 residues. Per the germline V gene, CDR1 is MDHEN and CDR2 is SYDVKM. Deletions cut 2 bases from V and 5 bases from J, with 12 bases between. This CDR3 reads CASSLVGRLETQYF. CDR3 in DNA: TGTGCCAGCAGTTTAGTAGGGAGATTGGAGACCCAGTACTTC.